Presented here are 27 T cell receptor beta chains from one specimen sequenced in a study of beta chain features in type 1 diabetes. Their cognate antigens are unknown. Whole-study findings and limits: Within each of all four CD4+ subsets, Type 1 diabetes patients had TCRB CDR3s that were moderately but significantly shorter.

Of the isolated RNA, all was reverse transcribed, and so the sequenced material was expressed TCRB transcripts. Repertoires were generated with immunoSEQ multiplex PCR, while TCRdb's copy carries only in-frame clones and drops some. The sample records nearly 350,000 clones, around 9% being singletons. Sequenced: central memory CD4+ T cells from blood. The receptors originated from a young man with type 1 diabetes.

The chain links TRBV18 to TRBJ2-7, with D perhaps TRBD1 (5 bases). With 3 bases removed from V and 5 bases from J, the gap between germline ends came to 11 bases. The CDR3 spans 13 residues. Germline CDR1 KGHSH, CDR2 LQKENI. The CDR3: CASSPPGAHEQYF. CDR3 nucleotides: TGTGCCAGCTCACCCCCTGGGGCCCACGAGCAGTACTTC.

This chain links TRBV11-3 with TRBJ2-3; D not certain. CDR3 size: 13 residues. The germline V and J ends were trimmed by 3 bases and 1 base, with 5 bases remaining between them. The germline CDR1 and CDR2 sequences are SGHNT and YENEEA. Written as DNA, the CDR3 is TGTGCCAGCAGCTTGTTGGGCACAGATACGCAGTATTTT. It specifies CASSLLGTDTQYF.

The V and J genes are TRBV30 and TRBJ2-3; unclear D gene. Trimming stripped 0 bases from V and 2 bases from J, with 15 bases between. Germline V gene sequence: CDR1 GTSNPN, CDR2 SVGIG (reference sequence). This CDR3 is built from 16 residues. CDR3 sequence (DNA): TGTGCCTGGAGTGTGGAAAGAAACCGATACACAGATACGCAGTATTTT. Residues: CAWSVERNRYTDTQYF.

The V gene is TRBV7-2, the J gene TRBJ2-5, with 7 bases fitting TRBD2. The CDR3 is 16 residues long. Trimming cost V 1 base and J 5 bases; bases outside gene matches: 10. Germline V gene sequence: CDR1 SGHTA, CDR2 FQGNSA. The CDR3 here is CASSLVGGVEAETQYF. CDR3 in DNA: TGTGCCAGCAGCTTAGTGGGAGGGGTAGAGGCCGAGACCCAGTACTTC.

This clone has only a few counts. The chain joins TRBV2 to TRBJ2-6; D is perhaps TRBD2 (5 bases). V dropped 8 bases and J dropped 4 bases, with 12 bases sitting between them. Germline V gene data show CDR1 as SNHLY and CDR2 as FYNNEI. The CDR3 totals 14 residues. Here the CDR3 DNA reads TGTGCCAGCCACTCGGGGATCGGGGCCAACGTCCTGACTTTC. Its translation: CASHSGIGANVLTF.

The rearrangement links TRBV19 to TRBJ1-1, with 10 bases that match TRBD1. Germline trimming cut 4 bases from V and 6 bases from J; bases unmatched to any gene: 5. Germline loops: CDR1 LNHDA, CDR2 SQIVND (reference sequence). This CDR3 contains 14 residues. The CDR3 DNA reads as TGTGCCAGTAGTACCCGACAGGGGGCAGCTGAAGCTTTCTTT. This gives the protein CASSTRQGAAEAFF.

This clone has a handful of counts. The rearrangement links TRBV7-9 to TRBJ1-3; no firm D call. Trimming took 4 bases from V and 4 from J, leaving 8 bases between them. The V gene's germline CDR1 is SEHNR and CDR2 FQNEAQ (reference sequence). This CDR3 has 13 residues. CDR3 DNA: TGTGCCAGCAGCTCCGGACTGGGAAACACCATATATTTT. Translation: CASSSGLGNTIYF.

This chain connects TRBV4-3 to TRBJ2-2; 9 nucleotides line up with TRBD1. This CDR3 has 18 amino acids. Germline lookup yields CDR1 LGHNA and CDR2 YSLEER. V trimming: 0 bases; J trimming: 5 bases; junction bases outside the gene matches: 10. CDR3 region: CASSQDPPGTGRTGELFF. CDR3 nucleotide sequence: TGCGCCAGCAGCCAAGATCCCCCAGGGACAGGGAGGACCGGGGAGCTGTTTTTT.

The chain links TRBV5-4 to TRBJ2-5, with D possibly being TRBD1 or TRBD2 (6 bases each). V was clipped by 9 bases and J by 1 base, with 16 bases between them. The CDR3 is made up of 14 amino acids. CDR1 is SGHNT, CDR2 YYREEE, per germline (reference sequence). CDR3 protein: CATQGRGAQETQYF. The CDR3, as DNA: TGTGCCACCCAAGGAAGGGGGGCCCAAGAGACCCAGTACTTC.

This clone has more than one count but fewer than ten. V and J are TRBV19 and TRBJ2-1, with D maybe TRBD2 (5 bases). V lost 5 bases to trimming and J lost 8 bases, with 7 bases between them. This CDR3 has 11 amino acids. Germline assignment: CDR1 LNHDA and CDR2 SQIVND (reference sequence). The chain's CDR3 is CASSGRDEQFF. The DNA of the CDR3 is TGTGCCAGTAGTGGGCGGGATGAGCAGTTCTTC.

This clone has ten or more counts. This sequence joins TRBV15 and TRBJ2-1, with 9 nucleotides matching TRBD2. V lost 1 base to trimming and J lost 5 bases; unmatched junction nucleotides: 9. CDR3 size: 17 residues. The germline CDR1 and CDR2 sequences are LNHNV and YYDKDF (reference sequence). CDR3 nucleotides: TGTGCCACCAGCAGAGGCAATCCAGCGGGGGGCGACAATGAGCAGTTCTTC. Protein product: CATSRGNPAGGDNEQFF.

This chain links TRBV11-2 with TRBJ2-7; D remains ambiguous. The germline V and J ends were trimmed by 1 base and 0 bases, with 4 bases remaining between them. The CDR3 loop spans 13 amino acids. The V gene's germline CDR1 is SGHAT and CDR2 FQNNGV. This CDR3 reads CASSLAVSYEQYF. For the CDR3, the DNA is TGTGCCAGCAGCTTAGCAGTCTCCTACGAGCAGTACTTC. The whole variable domain, remainder taken from reference TRBV11-2 and TRBJ2-7, is EAGVAQSPRYKIIEKRQSVAFWCNPISGHATLYWYQQILGQGPKLLIQFQNNGVVDDSQLPKDRFSAERLKGVDSTLKIQPAKLEDSAVYLCASSLAVSYEQYFGPGTRLTVT.

Only a few counts were recorded for this clone. This chain connects TRBV11-2 to TRBJ2-1; either TRBD1 or TRBD2 may fit D (5 bases each). V dropped 5 bases and J dropped 10 bases, with 21 bases sitting between them. The CDR3 contains 15 residues. Germline-derived CDR1 and CDR2 are SGHAT and FQNNGV. CDR3 sequence reads: CASSAGTLGPREQFF. As DNA, the CDR3 is TGTGCCAGCAGCGCAGGGACCCTCGGGCCTCGAGAGCAGTTCTTC.

This chain links TRBV7-2 with TRBJ1-6, with D unclear. This CDR3 has 17 amino acids. Germline V CDR1 and CDR2: SGHTA, FQGNSA. Trimming left V 1 base short and J 0 bases short, with 10 bases between. This chain's CDR3 is CASSLGTLSSYNSPLHF. The CDR3 nucleotides read TGTGCCAGCAGCTTAGGGACGCTGAGCTCCTATAATTCACCCCTCCACTTT.

The chain combines TRBV7-6 with TRBJ1-6; tentatively, D is TRBD1 (5 bases). The length of the CDR3 is 15 residues. The V gene's germline CDR1 is SGHVS and CDR2 FNYEAQ. V dropped 1 base and J dropped 7 bases, with 11 bases sitting between them. CDR3 loop: CASSLEAGRNSPLHF. The CDR3 bases are TGTGCCAGCAGCTTAGAGGCAGGGCGGAATTCACCCCTCCACTTT.

At least ten counts were recorded for this clone. The CDR3 coding sequence is TGTGCCAGCAGTTGGGACTCACGCTCTGGGGCCAACGTCCTGACTTTC. This gives the protein CASSWDSRSGANVLTF. The genes are TRBV2 and TRBJ2-6; D is perhaps TRBD2 (6 bases). V lost 5 bases and J lost 0, with 11 bases in between. The CDR3 has 16 residues. Germline V CDR1 and CDR2: SNHLY, FYNNEI.

This clone came up a few times. This same CDR3 is encoded by further DNA sequences in the sample. This chain uses TRBV2 with TRBJ2-4, with D perhaps being TRBD1 or TRBD2 (5 bases each). Trimming left V 6 bases short and J 6 bases short, with 12 bases between. Germline CDR1 is SNHLY and CDR2 is FYNNEI. This CDR3 spans 13 amino acids. The CDR3 DNA follows: TGTGCCAGCAGCGGGACGGGTGGAAACATTCAGTACTTC. As protein: CASSGTGGNIQYF.

On this clone itself: This same CDR3 is encoded by further DNA sequences in the sample. The chain carries TRBV5-1 and TRBJ1-1; 9 positions match TRBD1. Germline V gene lookup returns CDR1 SGHRS and CDR2 YFSETQ. The CDR3 is 13 residues long. V shed 4 bases and J 5 bases; nucleotides not matched to a gene: 3. CDR3 DNA sequence: TGCGCCAGCAGCGTGACAGGGGGGACTGAAGCTTTCTTT. The encoded protein is CASSVTGGTEAFF.

Note on this clone: An end of the junction differs from the germline gene, which may be a read error. This chain uses TRBV28 with TRBJ2-4; D not certain. CDR1 and CDR2 from the germline V gene are MDHEN and SYDVKM. This CDR3 is 14 amino acids long. The CDR3 bases are TGTGCCGTCGGACGTTCCGGAGCCAAAAACATTGAGTACTTC. This codes for CAVGRSGAKNIEYF.

This chain joins TRBV28 and TRBJ1-3; weak D call: TRBD1 (5 bases). Germline-derived CDR1 and CDR2 are MDHEN and SYDVKM. The CDR3 covers 15 residues. Trimming pared 5 bases from V and 0 bases from J, leaving 11 bases between. CDR3 DNA: TGTGCCAGCAGTACGACAGCGCTCTCTGGAAACACCATATATTTT. Translating it yields CASSTTALSGNTIYF.

This clone has only one observation. The chain employs TRBV7-2 and TRBJ1-1; D remains ambiguous. V lost 5 bases, J lost 4 bases, and 14 bases lay in between. The germline gives CDR1 SGHTA, CDR2 FQGNSA. The CDR3 extends over 14 amino acids. CDR3 nucleotide sequence: TGTGCCAGCAGCGTAGGACCGTCGAGCACTGAAGCTTTCTTT. This sequence encodes CASSVGPSSTEAFF.

This chain connects TRBV7-2 to TRBJ2-1; unclear D gene. V lost 5 bases and J lost 0, with 11 bases in between. Germline lookup yields CDR1 SGHTA and CDR2 FQGNSA. The CDR3 is 15 amino acids. The CDR3 loop is CASSPRLSSYNEQFF. The CDR3 DNA follows: TGTGCCAGCAGCCCACGGTTGAGCTCCTACAATGAGCAGTTCTTC.

This clone showed up just a few times. The chain links TRBV18 to TRBJ2-1, with 7 nucleotides matching TRBD1. The CDR3 extends over 13 amino acids. CDR1 is KGHSH and CDR2 is LQKENI in the germline V gene. Trimming at V came to 2 bases and at J to 8 bases, leaving 3 bases not matched to a gene. The CDR3 spells CASSPGQADEQFF. CDR3 DNA sequence: TGTGCCAGCTCACCAGGACAGGCGGATGAGCAGTTCTTC.

This clone was detected only a few times. The rearrangement links TRBV2 to TRBJ1-2; tentatively, D is TRBD1 (5 bases). The CDR3 consists of 13 residues. Germline V gene sequence: CDR1 SNHLY, CDR2 FYNNEI. With 4 bases removed from V and 2 bases from J, the gap between germline ends came to 8 bases. The CDR3 region is CASSGGMNYGYTF. The CDR3 DNA reads TGTGCCAGCAGTGGGGGGATGAACTATGGCTACACCTTC.

The chain joins TRBV7-9 to TRBJ2-7, with D perhaps TRBD2 (5 bases). The CDR3 runs 12 residues. V was pared by 4 bases and J by 12 bases, with 16 bases between. Germline V gives CDR1 SEHNR, CDR2 FQNEAQ (reference sequence). CDR3 residues: CASSSVEGPSYF. CDR3 DNA sequence: TGTGCCAGCAGCTCCGTCGAGGGCCCGTCGTACTTC.

This clone was counted only a few times. This CDR3 reads CASSLTGPVSRTDTQYF. The CDR3 DNA is TGTGCCAGCAGCCTTACAGGGCCAGTCAGCCGCACAGATACGCAGTATTTT. The chain couples TRBV9 to TRBJ2-3, with D perhaps matching TRBD1 (6 bases). Germline loops: CDR1 SGDLS, CDR2 YYNGEE. This CDR3 has 17 residues. V lost 4 bases and J 1 base, leaving 19 bases between the germline ends.

J is TRBJ2-1 and V is TRBV13, with TRBD2 identical over 9 bases. CDR1 and CDR2 (germline): PRHDT, FYEKMQ (reference sequence). This CDR3 region has 14 residues. V was pared by 11 bases and J by 6 bases, with 11 bases of the junction left unmatched. The CDR3 nucleotides are TGTGCCGGACGGCGGGCTAGCGGGACCAATGAGCAGTTCTTC. Its protein product is CAGRRASGTNEQFF.